This T cell receptor beta chain came from a study of blood T cell repertoires in COVID-19. The repertoire was sequenced with immunoSEQ multiplex PCR; TCRdb's copy has only in-frame clones and lacks some. The sample records about 320,000 clones, roughly 90% being singletons. The V segment lost 3 bases and the J segment 5 bases; nucleotides outside the gene matches: 4. CDR3 length equals 13 residues. Source material: PBMCs or T cells enriched from blood (not recorded which). The source of this sequence is a man aged 55 to 70 who had recovered from COVID-19. The chain uses TRBV12-3 or TRBV12-4 and TRBJ2-7; TRBD2 matches at 7 bases. The DNA for the CDR3 is TGTGCCAGCAGTTTGCGGGAGAGAAACGAGCAGTACTTC. Its protein is CASSLRERNEQYF.